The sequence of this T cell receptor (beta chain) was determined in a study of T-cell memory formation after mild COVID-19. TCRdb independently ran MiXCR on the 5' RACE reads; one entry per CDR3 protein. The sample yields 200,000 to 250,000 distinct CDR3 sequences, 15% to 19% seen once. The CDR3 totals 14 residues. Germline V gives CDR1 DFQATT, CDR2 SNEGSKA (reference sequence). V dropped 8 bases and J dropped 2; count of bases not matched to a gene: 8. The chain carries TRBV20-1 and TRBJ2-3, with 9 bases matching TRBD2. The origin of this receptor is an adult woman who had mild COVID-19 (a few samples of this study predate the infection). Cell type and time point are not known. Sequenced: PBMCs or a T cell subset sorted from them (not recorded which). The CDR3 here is CSSRTSEITDTQYF. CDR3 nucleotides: TGCAGTTCCAGGACTAGCGAGATCACAGATACGCAGTATTTT.